This TCR beta chain was found in a study of T cells after yellow fever vaccination (dated by TCRdb to between 2018 and 2020). General notes on the study: The SMART-Seq v4 Ultra Low Input RNA kit was used to prepare libraries from fractions with low cell numbers. To follow T-cell clones before and after both primary and booster YFV17D yellow fever vaccination, bulk TCR alpha and beta repertoires underwent longitudinal sequencing. Two healthy male donors made up the cohort, one aged 18 to 30 years and the other aged 30 to 40 years. Blood samples were taken at several timepoints before and after primary and secondary immunization, and bulk PBMC replicates and cell subsets were isolated.

V and J lose 3 bases and 7 bases, and a span of 15 bases separates them. The CDR3 numbers 13 residues from cysteine through phenylalanine. CDR3 DNA only is kept here, 39 bases in frame from base 1. Per the germline V gene (reference sequence), DFQATT is the CDR1 and SNEGSKA is the CDR2. Points on this clonotype: This receptor's antigen is unknown. Base qualities are not provided; no much larger clone lies one nucleotide away.

The listed sequencing device is Illumina NovaSeq 6000. TCR cDNA was synthesized by 5'RACE template switching, through which a universal primer site and unique molecular identifiers were introduced. cDNA synthesis was primed from both the TCR alpha and TCR beta constant segments. Library amplification used two PCR steps, and the second PCR step added sample barcodes and sequencing adapters. Sequencing of libraries was performed on Illumina HiSeq 2500 (2x100 bp) or NovaSeq (2x150 bp). On the authors' methods: Reads were demultiplexed and collapsed into UMI consensus sequences with MIGEC, and V(D)J alignment was performed with MiXCR. Vaccine-responding clonotypes were identified with edgeR using replicate PBMC samples, with FDR below 0.01 and a log2 fold change above 5 up to day 15 being required. Each bulk clonotype was labeled CD4 or CD8 based on which sequenced repertoire, CD4 or CD8, contained the clonotype at higher abundance. Using fastp at Q25 and MiXCR, TCRdb reprocessed the public reads and kept productive beta chains. All rows with the same CDR3 protein become a single entry with the most common DNA and genes. None of the V and J calls come from the authors' own analysis; TCRdb made them. This sample has about 340,000 distinct CDR3 sequences in its table, and 12% of those were observed once. Together, the top ten hold 2.5% to 3.5% of the sample.

General findings and caveats noted by the study authors: Most clones expanded after primary vaccination were re-detected after the booster (almost 97% of CD4 and around nine tenths of CD8), suggesting broad memory maintenance. Because only a couple of donors were included in the study, the extent to which the findings can be generalized is limited. A small fraction of clonotypes appeared in both the CD4 and CD8 compartments, likely as a result of convergent recombination. The secondary T-cell response was found to be weaker but faster than the primary response, with a peak reached on day 5 rather than on day 15. Because abundant contaminating clonotypes from the bulk population could be contained in FACS-sorted repertoires, computational filtering was required.

The treatment or condition tag for this specimen amounts to: live attenuated yellow fever vaccine strain. PBMCs were isolated from peripheral blood using a standard Ficoll-Paque protocol. CD4 and CD8 T-cell fractions were isolated with Dynabeads CD4 and CD8 positive selection kits. TriZol was used to extract RNA from bulk PBMCs, CD4 and CD8 fractions, and dextramer-positive and dextramer-negative fractions. Sequences were derived from CD4+ T cells sorted from PBMCs, sampled 15 days after the yellow fever booster vaccination. The V and J genes are TRBV20-1 and TRBJ2-5; a tentative D match to TRBD2 spans 6 bases. The source of this sequence is a man between 18 and 35 years old who received the YFV17D yellow fever vaccine. The nucleotides are TGCAGTGCTAGCCCCCGCGGGGAAGGGACCCAGTACTTC. This gives the protein CSASPRGEGTQYF.